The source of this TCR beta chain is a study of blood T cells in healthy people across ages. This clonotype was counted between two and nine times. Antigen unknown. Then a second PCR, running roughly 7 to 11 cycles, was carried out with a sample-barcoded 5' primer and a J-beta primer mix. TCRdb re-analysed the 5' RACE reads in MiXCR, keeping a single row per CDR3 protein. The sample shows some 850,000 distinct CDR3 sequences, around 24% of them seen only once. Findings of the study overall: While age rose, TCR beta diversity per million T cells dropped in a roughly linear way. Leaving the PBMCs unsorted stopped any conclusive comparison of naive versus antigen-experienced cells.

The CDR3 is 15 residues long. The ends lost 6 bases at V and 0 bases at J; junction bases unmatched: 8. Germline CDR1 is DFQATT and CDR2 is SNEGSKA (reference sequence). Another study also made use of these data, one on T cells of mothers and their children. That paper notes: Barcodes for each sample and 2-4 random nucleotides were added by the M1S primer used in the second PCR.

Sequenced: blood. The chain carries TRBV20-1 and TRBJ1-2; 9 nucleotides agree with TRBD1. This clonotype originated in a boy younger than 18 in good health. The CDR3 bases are TGCAGTGCCCCCGGACAGGGGACGACTAACTATGGCTACACCTTC. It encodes CSAPGQGTTNYGYTF.